The rows below give T cell receptor beta chains drawn from one sample of a study of blood T cell repertoires in COVID-19. The table came from immunoSEQ multiplex PCR; TCRdb's copy has only in-frame clones and leaves some out. The sample yields nearly 300,000 clones, 85% to 90% seen once. The sample taken for sequencing was PBMCs or T cells enriched from blood (not recorded which). The receptors were gathered from a woman aged 45-65 years who had been exposed to COVID-19. Both conserved end residues are part of each CDR3. A D gene is named only where the DNA matches it firmly. Expanded clones are given a class, and other clones once, few, many or no size at all.

V gene: TRBV14
clone size: .
J gene: TRBJ1-1
D gene: .
CDR3 protein: CASSPRLEAFF
CDR3 DNA: TGTGCCAGCAGTCCCAGGCTTGAAGCTTTCTTT

V gene: TRBV7-2
clone size: once
J gene: TRBJ1-1
D gene: .
CDR3 protein: CASSQQSGGVGRAFF
CDR3 DNA: TGTGCCAGCAGCCAACAGTCTGGGGGGGTGGGTCGAGCTTTCTTT

V gene: TRBV3-1/TRBV3-2
clone size: .
J gene: TRBJ2-7
D gene: .
CDR3 protein: CASATLGRYEQYF
CDR3 DNA: TGTGCCAGCGCCACTTTGGGGAGGTACGAGCAGTACTTC

V gene: TRBV28
clone size: .
J gene: TRBJ2-7
D gene: TRBD2
CDR3 protein: CASTRRAGHYEQYF
CDR3 DNA: TGTGCCAGCACCCGGAGAGCGGGGCACTACGAGCAGTACTTC

V gene: TRBV2
clone size: .
J gene: TRBJ2-5
D gene: TRBD2
CDR3 protein: CASSGGAGGVETQYF
CDR3 DNA: TGTGCCAGCAGTGGAGGAGCGGGGGGAGTTGAGACCCAGTACTTC

V gene: TRBV28
clone size: .
J gene: TRBJ1-2
D gene: .
CDR3 protein: CATTLGPRGGYTF
CDR3 DNA: TGTGCCACCACGTTAGGACCTCGGGGGGGCTACACCTTC

V gene: TRBV2
clone size: .
J gene: TRBJ1-3
D gene: .
CDR3 protein: CASGLMSSGNTIYF
CDR3 DNA: TGTGCCAGCGGACTCATGAGCTCTGGAAACACCATATATTTT

V gene: TRBV5-1
clone size: .
J gene: TRBJ2-5
D gene: .
CDR3 protein: CASSATGTMETQYF
CDR3 DNA: TGCGCCAGCAGCGCCACCGGGACAATGGAGACCCAGTACTTC

V gene: TRBV28
clone size: .
J gene: TRBJ2-7
D gene: TRBD1
CDR3 protein: CASSLRDSSYEQYF
CDR3 DNA: TGTGCCAGCAGTCTCCGGGACAGCTCCTACGAGCAGTACTTC

V gene: TRBV5-6
clone size: .
J gene: TRBJ2-3
D gene: TRBD2
CDR3 protein: CASSFSPSGGSTDTQYF
CDR3 DNA: TGTGCCAGCAGCTTCTCGCCCTCGGGGGGGAGCACAGATACGCAGTATTTT

V gene: TRBV19
clone size: once
J gene: TRBJ1-2
D gene: .
CDR3 protein: CASSIVSLNYGYTF
CDR3 DNA: TGTGCCAGTAGTATAGTATCACTCAACTATGGCTACACCTTC

V gene: TRBV11-1
clone size: .
J gene: TRBJ2-7
D gene: TRBD1
CDR3 protein: CASSWTGAHEQYF
CDR3 DNA: TGTGCCAGCAGTTGGACAGGGGCTCACGAGCAGTACTTC

V gene: TRBV7-9
clone size: .
J gene: TRBJ2-7
D gene: .
CDR3 protein: CASSLSAASSYEQYF
CDR3 DNA: TGTGCCAGCAGCTTATCGGCCGCTAGCTCCTACGAGCAGTACTTC

V gene: TRBV10-3
clone size: once
J gene: TRBJ1-1
D gene: .
CDR3 protein: CAISESRTVDSNTEAFF
CDR3 DNA: TGTGCCATCAGTGAGTCCCGGACAGTGGATTCGAACACTGAAGCTTTCTTT

V gene: TRBV7-2
clone size: .
J gene: TRBJ2-1
D gene: .
CDR3 protein: CASSLDGQIYNEQFF
CDR3 DNA: TGTGCCAGCAGCTTAGATGGACAGATCTACAATGAGCAGTTCTTC

V gene: TRBV28
clone size: .
J gene: TRBJ2-7
D gene: .
CDR3 protein: CASRWAGEQYF
CDR3 DNA: TGTGCCAGCAGGTGGGCGGGCGAGCAGTACTTC

V gene: TRBV10-3
clone size: .
J gene: TRBJ2-7
D gene: .
CDR3 protein: CAISEADSYEQYF
CDR3 DNA: TGTGCCATCAGTGAGGCAGACAGTTACGAGCAGTACTTC